These 23 T cell receptor beta chains were sequenced from one sample in a study of OX40 agonist ivuxolimab in advanced cancers. Libraries were prepared by immunoSEQ multiplex PCR; TCRdb keeps only in-frame clonotypes and omits some of them. This table holds 15,000 to 25,000 clones, 60% to 85% found once. Sequenced material: CD4+ or CD8+ T cells sorted from blood, taken in a trial of the OX40 agonist ivuxolimab. Receptors were obtained from an adult with an advanced solid tumor such as melanoma, head and neck, liver or kidney cancer.

The chain has TRBV13 and TRBJ1-5; D is unresolved. Trimming removed 5 bases at V and 8 bases at J, with 13 bases between. The CDR3 is 13 residues long. Germline V CDR1 and CDR2: PRHDT, FYEKMQ (reference sequence). CDR3 in amino acids: CASSPGAAKPQHF. CDR3 bases: TGTGCCAGCAGCCCCGGTGCAGCAAAGCCCCAGCATTTT.

The chain recombines TRBV7-8 with TRBJ2-7, with TRBD1 identical over 9 bases. Germline CDR1 and CDR2: SGHVS and FQNEAQ. The CDR3 totals 12 residues. Trimming removed 6 bases from V and 4 bases from J; junction bases left unmatched: 1. CDR3 sequence: CASRGQGYEQYF. CDR3 DNA: TGTGCCAGCAGAGGACAGGGGTACGAGCAGTACTTC.

The rearrangement links TRBV18 to TRBJ2-1; 7 positions agree with TRBD2. The CDR3 extends over 13 amino acids. With 3 bases clipped from V and 8 bases from J, the junction kept 4 bases outside the gene matches. Germline V gives CDR1 KGHSH, CDR2 LQKENI. The CDR3 region is CASSPAGVHEQFF. CDR3 nucleotide sequence: TGTGCCAGCTCACCCGCGGGAGTACATGAGCAGTTCTTC.

This clone is medium-sized (0.01 to 0.1%) within its sample. The rearrangement links TRBV19 to TRBJ1-1; D possibly corresponds to TRBD1 (6 bases). This CDR3 has 14 residues. The V gene's germline CDR1 is LNHDA and CDR2 SQIVND (reference sequence). V was trimmed by 5 bases and J by 0 bases, leaving 10 bases between them. CDR3 nucleotides: TGTGCCAGTAGTTGGGGGGCAGTGAACACTGAAGCTTTCTTT. It encodes CASSWGAVNTEAFF.

The chain uses TRBV9 and TRBJ2-7; weak D call: TRBD2 (5 bases). Trimming cost V 4 bases and J 1 base, with 15 bases left between them. The germline CDR1 and CDR2 sequences are SGDLS and YYNGEE. CDR3 length: 15 amino acids. The CDR3 loop is CASSPNGMGSYEQYF. In nucleotides, the CDR3 is TGTGCCAGCAGCCCGAACGGGATGGGGTCCTACGAGCAGTACTTC.

This clone was observed a few times. Distinct nucleotide sequences in the sample also encode this CDR3. V usage is TRBV11-2 and J usage is TRBJ2-7; 8 nucleotides line up with TRBD2. CDR1 is SGHAT and CDR2 is FQNNGV in the germline V gene. Trimming took 5 bases from V and 1 from J; bases not matched to a gene: 4. The CDR3 contains 14 residues. Here the CDR3 reads CASSLAGPSYEQYF. In DNA, the CDR3 is TGTGCCAGCAGCCTAGCGGGTCCTTCCTACGAGCAGTACTTC.

Within the sample, this clone is medium-sized (0.01 to 0.1%). The CDR3 DNA sequence: TGTGCCATCATGGCGGGAGGGGAGCTGTTTTTT. Encoded protein: CAIMAGGELFF. V is TRBV10-3 and J is TRBJ2-2; D possibly corresponds to TRBD2 (6 bases). CDR1 ENHRY and CDR2 SYGVKD come from the germline V gene. V lost 7 bases to trimming and J lost 8 bases, with 8 bases between them. This CDR3 is built from 11 residues.

This chain joins TRBV7-7 and TRBJ2-1, with 8 bases that match TRBD2. Germline V lookup: CDR1 SSHAT, CDR2 FNYEAQ (reference sequence). This CDR3 is built from 15 residues. The V and J ends lost 1 base and 5 bases, in that order; junction bases with no gene match: 4. The CDR3 region is CASSLVVAGNNEQFF. CDR3 nucleotides: TGTGCCAGCAGCTTAGTGGTAGCGGGAAACAATGAGCAGTTCTTC.

V usage is TRBV11-3 and J usage is TRBJ2-7; D ambiguous. Between the trimmed V and J ends, which lost 0 bases and 2 bases, there was a span of 8 bases. Germline CDR1 SGHNT, CDR2 YENEEA. The length of the CDR3 is 14 residues. CDR3 DNA sequence: TGTGCCAGCAGCTTAGATCCAGGCCCCTACGAGCAGTACTTC. This codes for CASSLDPGPYEQYF.

The rearrangement links TRBV4-3 to TRBJ2-2; D might be TRBD1 (5 bases). CDR1 is LGHNA and CDR2 is YSLEER in the germline V gene. The V and J ends lost 0 bases and 4 bases respectively, with 9 bases between them. The CDR3 is 15 residues long. As DNA, the CDR3 is TGCGCCAGCAGCCAAGACAGGGTTATCACCGGGGAGCTGTTTTTT. Translation: CASSQDRVITGELFF.

The V call is TRBV4-1, the J call TRBJ2-3; unclear D gene. The CDR3 covers 16 residues. The germline V and J ends were trimmed by 3 bases and 3 bases, with 16 bases remaining between them. CDR1 and CDR2 (germline): MGHRA, YSYEKL. Here the CDR3 DNA reads TGCGCCAGCAGCCATGCCGATTCTTCGCCGACAGATACGCAGTATTTT. Translating it yields CASSHADSSPTDTQYF.

The J gene is TRBJ2-7, the V gene TRBV7-9; 8 bases are a match to TRBD2. The CDR3 runs 14 residues. Germline V gene sequence: CDR1 SEHNR, CDR2 FQNEAQ (reference sequence). With V trimmed by 4 bases and J by 4 bases, 6 bases remained unmatched. CDR3 nucleotides: TGTGCCAGCAGCTCGGGACTAGATTCTTACGAGCAGTACTTC. Encoded protein: CASSSGLDSYEQYF.

The V call is TRBV23-1, the J call TRBJ2-7; 7 bases are shared with TRBD1. TRBV23-1 has ORF status, its function being uncertain. V lost 3 bases and J lost 0; bases outside the gene matches: 14. This CDR3 comprises 18 residues. The CDR3 loop is CASSHPDRPRAYSYEQYF. The CDR3 bases are TGCGCCAGCAGTCACCCGGACAGGCCGCGGGCCTACTCCTACGAGCAGTACTTC.

Comments on this clone: Compared with germline, one end of the junction differs, possibly owing to a read error. In the same sample, other DNA sequences code for this CDR3. The chain is built from TRBV5-1 and TRBJ2-1, with 9 bases identical to TRBD1. The CDR3 extends over 14 amino acids. Germline CDR1 is SGHRS and CDR2 is YFSETQ. The CDR3 bases are TGTGCCAGCAGCTCCTACAGGGGGCTGGATGAGCAGTTCTTC. As protein: CASSSYRGLDEQFF.

The chain employs TRBV9 and TRBJ2-7, with 8 bases fitting TRBD1. CDR3 size: 15 residues. Germline V gene data show CDR1 as SGDLS and CDR2 as YYNGEE. The ends lost 0 bases at V and 3 bases at J; junction bases unmatched: 5. This CDR3 is CASSVDWTGNYEQYF. The DNA for the CDR3 is TGTGCCAGCAGCGTAGACTGGACAGGGAACTACGAGCAGTACTTC.

This sequence joins TRBV10-2 and TRBJ2-1; 15 bases map to TRBD2. V lost 7 bases to trimming and J lost 4 bases; unmatched junction nucleotides: 5. The CDR3 totals 16 residues. Germline CDR1 is WSHSY and CDR2 is SAAADI. The CDR3 region has the DNA TGCGCCAGCAAAGGACTAGCGGGAGGGCCTTACAATGAGCAGTTCTTC. This codes for CASKGLAGGPYNEQFF.

A few counts support this clone. The gene calls are TRBV27 and TRBJ1-4; 9 bases fit TRBD1. CDR1 and CDR2 from the germline V gene are MNHEY and SMNVEV (reference sequence). V shed 0 bases and J 9 bases; nucleotides not matched to a gene: 2. This CDR3 contains 14 residues. The CDR3, as DNA: TGTGCCAGCAGTTTATCTGGGACAGGGAAAAAACTGTTTTTT. Protein sequence: CASSLSGTGKKLFF.

The chain carries TRBV9 and TRBJ2-6, with D uncertain. V was cut by 4 bases and J by 4 bases, with 6 bases left in between. The germline CDR1 and CDR2 sequences are SGDLS and YYNGEE. The CDR3 runs 13 residues. CDR3 sequence: CASSTEGANVLTF. In DNA form, the CDR3 reads TGTGCCAGCAGCACAGAGGGGGCCAACGTCCTGACTTTC.

Only a few counts were recorded for this clone. This sample also contains other DNA sequences that code for the same CDR3. J is TRBJ2-7 and V is TRBV4-3; a possible D gene is TRBD2 (6 bases). The CDR3 runs to 14 residues. Between the trimmed V and J ends, which lost 0 bases and 4 bases, there was a span of 10 bases. From germline, CDR1 is LGHNA and CDR2 YSLEER. CDR3 DNA sequence: TGCGCCAGCAGCCAAGATTATGGAGGGTACGAGCAGTACTTC. This gives the protein CASSQDYGGYEQYF.

This clone turned up a few times. V usage is TRBV29-1 and J usage is TRBJ2-1, with 13 positions matching TRBD2. The V gene's germline CDR1 is SQVTM and CDR2 ANQGSEA. Trimming at V came to 5 bases and at J to 0 bases, leaving 7 bases not matched to a gene. This CDR3 spans 17 amino acids. CDR3 DNA sequence: TGCAGCGTTCGGACTAGCGGGGGCCGCAGCTCCTACAATGAGCAGTTCTTC. It codes for CSVRTSGGRSSYNEQFF.

This clone was seen more than once but under ten times. The rearrangement uses TRBV19 and TRBJ2-4; 8 bases line up with TRBD1. V gave up 5 bases and J gave up 1 base; unmatched junction bases: 7. The V gene's germline CDR1 is LNHDA and CDR2 SQIVND (reference sequence). The CDR3 runs to 16 residues. The CDR3 DNA sequence: TGTGCCAGTAGTTATCCGGACAGGGTTGCCAAAAACATTCAGTACTTC. Its translation: CASSYPDRVAKNIQYF.

The chain uses TRBV27 and TRBJ2-7; 8 bases align to TRBD1. Germline values: CDR1 MNHEY, CDR2 SMNVEV (reference sequence). This CDR3 is 15 amino acids long. Trimming cost V 6 bases and J 5 bases; bases outside gene matches: 12. The CDR3 is CASSTDTGTGNEQYF. Here the CDR3 DNA reads TGTGCCAGCAGCACCGATACCGGGACAGGCAACGAGCAGTACTTC.

The CDR3 sequence: CASSLGGQWAPQHF. The CDR3 nucleotides read TGTGCCAGCAGTTTAGGGGGGCAGTGGGCGCCCCAGCATTTT. The chain has TRBV27 and TRBJ1-5, with D maybe TRBD1 (6 bases). Germline V CDR1 and CDR2: MNHEY, SMNVEV (reference sequence). The CDR3 is 14 residues long. V gave up 2 bases and J gave up 9 bases, with 14 bases separating them.